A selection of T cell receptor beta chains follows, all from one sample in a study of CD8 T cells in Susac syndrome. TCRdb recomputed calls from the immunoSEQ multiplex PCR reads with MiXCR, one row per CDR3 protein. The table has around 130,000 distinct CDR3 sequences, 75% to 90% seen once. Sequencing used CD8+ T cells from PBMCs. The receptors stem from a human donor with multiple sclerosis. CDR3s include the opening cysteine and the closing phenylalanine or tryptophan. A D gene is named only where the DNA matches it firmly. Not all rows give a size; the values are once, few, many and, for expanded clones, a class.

CDR3nt: TGCAGCGTCCAGACAGAGACAGGGCCGAAGGGAACTAATGAAAAACTGTTTTTT; CDR3aa: CSVQTETGPKGTNEKLFF; len: 18; j_gene: TRBJ1-4; d_gene: TRBD1; v_gene: TRBV29-1; abundance: -
CDR3nt: TGCAGTGCTAGGGGAGTGAACTCCTACAATGAGCAGTTCTTC; CDR3aa: CSARGVNSYNEQFF; len: 14; j_gene: TRBJ2-1; d_gene: -; v_gene: TRBV20-1; abundance: -
CDR3nt: TGCAGTGCTAGAGCCCCTAGCAACGGGGGCGATGGCACAGATACGCAGTATTTT; CDR3aa: CSARAPSNGGDGTDTQYF; len: 18; j_gene: TRBJ2-3; d_gene: -; v_gene: TRBV20-1; abundance: -
CDR3nt: TGCGCCAGCAGCCATAGCGGGAGGGCCACAGATACGCAGTATTTT; CDR3aa: CASSHSGRATDTQYF; len: 15; j_gene: TRBJ2-3; d_gene: TRBD2; v_gene: TRBV5-1; abundance: -
CDR3nt: TGTGCCAGCAGCAACGGACGGACCAATCAGCCCCAGCATTTT; CDR3aa: CASSNGRTNQPQHF; len: 14; j_gene: TRBJ1-5; d_gene: -; v_gene: TRBV9; abundance: -
CDR3nt: TGCGCCAGCAGCCAAAATACAGGGGGCGGCTACGAGCAGTACTTC; CDR3aa: CASSQNTGGGYEQYF; len: 15; j_gene: TRBJ2-7; d_gene: TRBD1; v_gene: TRBV4-1; abundance: few
CDR3nt: TGCGCCAGCAGCCAAGAGGCGGTCTTGCGCGCACCCTACAATGAGCAGTTCTTC; CDR3aa: CASSQEAVLRAPYNEQFF; len: 18; j_gene: TRBJ2-1; d_gene: -; v_gene: TRBV4-3; abundance: -
CDR3nt: TGTGCCAGCAGCAGTCCAGAAGTTGTCGAAAAACTGTTTTTT; CDR3aa: CASSSPEVVEKLFF; len: 14; j_gene: TRBJ1-4; d_gene: -; v_gene: TRBV7-9; abundance: -
CDR3nt: TGTGCCAGCAGTGAATATAACGCCCCGGGGGCTTTCTTT; CDR3aa: CASSEYNAPGAFF; len: 13; j_gene: TRBJ1-1; d_gene: -; v_gene: TRBV25-1; abundance: -
CDR3nt: TGTGCCAGCAGCCCCGGACTAGAGCAGTTCTTC; CDR3aa: CASSPGLEQFF; len: 11; j_gene: TRBJ2-1; d_gene: -; v_gene: TRBV7-9; abundance: -
CDR3nt: TGTGCCAGCAGCTTGGTCAGGGAGAGCATTCAGTACTTC; CDR3aa: CASSLVRESIQYF; len: 13; j_gene: TRBJ2-4; d_gene: -; v_gene: TRBV5-6; abundance: -
CDR3nt: TGTGCCTGGAGTTGGGGTTTGAACGCTTTCTTT; CDR3aa: CAWSWGLNAFF; len: 11; j_gene: TRBJ1-1; d_gene: -; v_gene: TRBV30; abundance: -
CDR3nt: TGTGCCAGCAGCCCACTGCTAGGGCCCAAATACAATGAGCAGTTCTTC; CDR3aa: CASSPLLGPKYNEQFF; len: 16; j_gene: TRBJ2-1; d_gene: -; v_gene: TRBV6-1; abundance: -
CDR3nt: TGTGCCAGCAGCCAATCGTCGGAGCTGTTTTTT; CDR3aa: CASSQSSELFF; len: 11; j_gene: TRBJ2-2; d_gene: -; v_gene: TRBV3-1; abundance: -
CDR3nt: TGTGCCAGCAGCTTGGGATCTTCCTATGGCTACACCTTC; CDR3aa: CASSLGSSYGYTF; len: 13; j_gene: TRBJ1-2; d_gene: -; v_gene: TRBV5-6; abundance: -
CDR3nt: TGTGCCAGCAGGCCTTGGTGGGACGGAGAAAATCAGCCCCAGCATTTT; CDR3aa: CASRPWWDGENQPQHF; len: 16; j_gene: TRBJ1-5; d_gene: -; v_gene: TRBV6-2/TRBV6-3; abundance: -
CDR3nt: TGCAGCGTTGTACTACCCCGGAATGAGCAGTTCTTC; CDR3aa: CSVVLPRNEQFF; len: 12; j_gene: TRBJ2-1; d_gene: -; v_gene: TRBV29-1; abundance: -
CDR3nt: TGTGCTAGCAGCTTAGAAACCGGTCCTGGAAACACCATATATTTT; CDR3aa: CASSLETGPGNTIYF; len: 15; j_gene: TRBJ1-3; d_gene: -; v_gene: TRBV7-7; abundance: -
CDR3nt: TGTGCCAGCAGCTTAGAACAGGGCCCAGATAAACAGTATTTT; CDR3aa: CASSLEQGPDKQYF; len: 14; j_gene: TRBJ2-3; d_gene: -; v_gene: TRBV7-9; abundance: -
CDR3nt: TGTGCCAGCAGCTTTGCGGAAATGAACACTGAAGCTTTCTTT; CDR3aa: CASSFAEMNTEAFF; len: 14; j_gene: TRBJ1-1; d_gene: -; v_gene: TRBV7-8; abundance: -
CDR3nt: TGTGCCAGCCAGCGGGAGGGCGAAGCTTTCTTT; CDR3aa: CASQREGEAFF; len: 11; j_gene: TRBJ1-1; d_gene: -; v_gene: TRBV11-2; abundance: -
CDR3nt: TGTGCCAGCCAGACAGGGGCCGGGGAGCTGTTTTTT; CDR3aa: CASQTGAGELFF; len: 12; j_gene: TRBJ2-2; d_gene: TRBD1; v_gene: TRBV7-2; abundance: -
CDR3nt: TGTGCTAGTGGTTTGGTATTGGGACAGAAAATGAACACTGAAGCTTTCTTT; CDR3aa: CASGLVLGQKMNTEAFF; len: 17; j_gene: TRBJ1-1; d_gene: TRBD1; v_gene: TRBV12-5; abundance: -
CDR3nt: TGCGCCAGCAGCCAATCCCGGGCGGGAGGAAGATACAATGAGCAGTTCTTC; CDR3aa: CASSQSRAGGRYNEQFF; len: 17; j_gene: TRBJ2-1; d_gene: TRBD2; v_gene: TRBV4-3; abundance: -
CDR3nt: TGTGCCAGCAGTTTAAGGTTGGCTGGAAACACCATATATTTT; CDR3aa: CASSLRLAGNTIYF; len: 14; j_gene: TRBJ1-3; d_gene: -; v_gene: TRBV28; abundance: -
CDR3nt: TGTGCCAGCAGCTCAGAGCCCCGGACTCGGACAGATACGCAGTATTTT; CDR3aa: CASSSEPRTRTDTQYF; len: 16; j_gene: TRBJ2-3; d_gene: -; v_gene: TRBV7-2; abundance: -
CDR3nt: TGTGCCACCAGCAAAGTGGGACAGGGGACTGAAGCTTTCTTT; CDR3aa: CATSKVGQGTEAFF; len: 14; j_gene: TRBJ1-1; d_gene: TRBD1; v_gene: TRBV15; abundance: -
CDR3nt: TGTGCCAGCAGCTTAGATCCAGGGGGCGATCAGCCCCAGCATTTT; CDR3aa: CASSLDPGGDQPQHF; len: 15; j_gene: TRBJ1-5; d_gene: TRBD1; v_gene: TRBV7-6; abundance: once
CDR3nt: TGTGCCAGCAGCTTAGTCACAGGCGGTCACACAGATACGCAGTATTTT; CDR3aa: CASSLVTGGHTDTQYF; len: 16; j_gene: TRBJ2-3; d_gene: -; v_gene: TRBV11-2; abundance: -
CDR3nt: TGTGCCAGCAGCTGGGGGAGTGAAAAACTGTTTTTT; CDR3aa: CASSWGSEKLFF; len: 12; j_gene: TRBJ1-4; d_gene: -; v_gene: TRBV13; abundance: -
CDR3nt: TGCAGTGCTCTACAGGGGTTTAATGAAAAACTGTTTTTT; CDR3aa: CSALQGFNEKLFF; len: 13; j_gene: TRBJ1-4; d_gene: TRBD1; v_gene: TRBV20-1; abundance: -
CDR3nt: TGTGCCAGCAGCGTAGCTCTTCCAGCGGGAGGGCCTTTTAATGAGCAGTTCTTC; CDR3aa: CASSVALPAGGPFNEQFF; len: 18; j_gene: TRBJ2-1; d_gene: TRBD2; v_gene: TRBV9; abundance: -
CDR3nt: TGTGCCAGCAGTGGGGAAAACCGCCTCGCAACTAATGAAAAACTGTTTTTT; CDR3aa: CASSGENRLATNEKLFF; len: 17; j_gene: TRBJ1-4; d_gene: -; v_gene: TRBV6-1; abundance: -
CDR3nt: TGCGCCAGCACCCCGGGGGCCGGGGAGACCCAGTACTTC; CDR3aa: CASTPGAGETQYF; len: 13; j_gene: TRBJ2-5; d_gene: -; v_gene: TRBV4-1; abundance: -
CDR3nt: TGTGCCTGGAGGTATCACACTGAAGCTTTCTTT; CDR3aa: CAWRYHTEAFF; len: 11; j_gene: TRBJ1-1; d_gene: -; v_gene: TRBV30; abundance: -
CDR3nt: TGTGCCAGCGGTAGGGAGGGGACCTATGGCTACACCTTC; CDR3aa: CASGREGTYGYTF; len: 13; j_gene: TRBJ1-2; d_gene: -; v_gene: TRBV2; abundance: -
CDR3nt: TGCAGCGGCGATGACAATGAGCAGTTCTTC; CDR3aa: CSGDDNEQFF; len: 10; j_gene: TRBJ2-1; d_gene: -; v_gene: TRBV29-1; abundance: -
CDR3nt: TGTGCCAGCAGTACCATACGGGGCGGGGAGCTGTTTTTT; CDR3aa: CASSTIRGGELFF; len: 13; j_gene: TRBJ2-2; d_gene: -; v_gene: TRBV27; abundance: -
CDR3nt: TGTGCCAGCAGTTCCACAAACACCAACACCGGGGAGCTGTTTTTT; CDR3aa: CASSSTNTNTGELFF; len: 15; j_gene: TRBJ2-2; d_gene: -; v_gene: TRBV7-9; abundance: -
CDR3nt: TGTGCCAGCAGCCGACTTAGGGATAAAGAGACCCAGTACTTC; CDR3aa: CASSRLRDKETQYF; len: 14; j_gene: TRBJ2-5; d_gene: -; v_gene: TRBV7-8; abundance: -
CDR3nt: TGCAGTGCTAGGACTAGCGGGAGCGTTAATGAGCAGTTCTTC; CDR3aa: CSARTSGSVNEQFF; len: 14; j_gene: TRBJ2-1; d_gene: TRBD2; v_gene: TRBV20-1; abundance: once
CDR3nt: TGTGCCAGCAGTTTATCTTTAGAGTTGGATACGCAGTATTTT; CDR3aa: CASSLSLELDTQYF; len: 14; j_gene: TRBJ2-3; d_gene: -; v_gene: TRBV27; abundance: -
CDR3nt: TGTGCCAGCAGTTGTGTATGCTCTGGGGCCAACGTCCTGACTTTC; CDR3aa: CASSCVCSGANVLTF; len: 15; j_gene: TRBJ2-6; d_gene: -; v_gene: TRBV12-3/TRBV12-4; abundance: -
CDR3nt: TGTGCCAGCAGTTTACGGCGGAGCAATGAGCAGTTCTTC; CDR3aa: CASSLRRSNEQFF; len: 13; j_gene: TRBJ2-1; d_gene: -; v_gene: TRBV27; abundance: -
CDR3nt: TGTGCCAGCAGCCAAGATCCTGGGAGCCCACCCCTCCACTTT; CDR3aa: CASSQDPGSPPLHF; len: 14; j_gene: TRBJ1-6; d_gene: -; v_gene: TRBV3-1; abundance: -
CDR3nt: TGTGCCATCAGTGACCCCGGGACTAGCGGGATAAGCTCCTACAATGAGCAGTTCTTC; CDR3aa: CAISDPGTSGISSYNEQFF; len: 19; j_gene: TRBJ2-1; d_gene: TRBD2; v_gene: TRBV10-3; abundance: -
CDR3nt: TGTGCCAGCAGCCCAAGGGACACAGAATATATTCTACCCACCTTC; CDR3aa: CASSPRDTEYILPTF; len: 15; j_gene: TRBJ1-2; d_gene: -; v_gene: TRBV5-6; abundance: -
CDR3nt: TGTGCCAGCAGCGTAGAAGGGTTTTACAATGAGCAGTTCTTC; CDR3aa: CASSVEGFYNEQFF; len: 14; j_gene: TRBJ2-1; d_gene: -; v_gene: TRBV9; abundance: -
CDR3nt: TGTGCCAGCAGTGAAAGTAGGGGCCTCGGATATTATTCACCCCTCCACTTT; CDR3aa: CASSESRGLGYYSPLHF; len: 17; j_gene: TRBJ1-6; d_gene: -; v_gene: TRBV6-1; abundance: -
CDR3nt: TGCACCGTCCAGCTCCGGGCCTGGGAGCAGTTCTTC; CDR3aa: CTVQLRAWEQFF; len: 12; j_gene: TRBJ2-1; d_gene: -; v_gene: TRBV29-1; abundance: -
CDR3nt: TGTGCCAGCAGTTTAGGCTCGGGCAGCGAGAATGAGCAGTTCTTC; CDR3aa: CASSLGSGSENEQFF; len: 15; j_gene: TRBJ2-1; d_gene: -; v_gene: TRBV12-3/TRBV12-4; abundance: -
CDR3nt: TGTGCCAGCAGCTTAGTTTTAGCGGCTAGCACAGATACGCAGTATTTT; CDR3aa: CASSLVLAASTDTQYF; len: 16; j_gene: TRBJ2-3; d_gene: -; v_gene: TRBV7-9; abundance: -
CDR3nt: TGTGCCACCTGGGACATAGATGAAAAACTGTTTTTT; CDR3aa: CATWDIDEKLFF; len: 12; j_gene: TRBJ1-4; d_gene: -; v_gene: TRBV24-1; abundance: once